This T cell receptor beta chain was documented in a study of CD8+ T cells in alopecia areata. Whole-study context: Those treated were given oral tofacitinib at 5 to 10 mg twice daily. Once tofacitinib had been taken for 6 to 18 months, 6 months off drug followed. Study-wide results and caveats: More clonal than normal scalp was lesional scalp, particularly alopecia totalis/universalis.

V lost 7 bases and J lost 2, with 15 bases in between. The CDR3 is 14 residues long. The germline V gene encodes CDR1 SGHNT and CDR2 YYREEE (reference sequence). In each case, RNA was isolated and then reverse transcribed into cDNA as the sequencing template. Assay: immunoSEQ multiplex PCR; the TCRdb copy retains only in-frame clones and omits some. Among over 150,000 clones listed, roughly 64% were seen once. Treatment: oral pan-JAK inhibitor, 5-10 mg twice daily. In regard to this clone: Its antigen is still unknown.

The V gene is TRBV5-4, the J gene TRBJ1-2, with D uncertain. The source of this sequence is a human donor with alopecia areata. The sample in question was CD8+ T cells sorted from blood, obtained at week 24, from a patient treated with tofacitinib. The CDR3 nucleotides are TGTGCCAGCCTTTTGGGTCCAGGAAACTATGGCTACACCTTC. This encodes CASLLGPGNYGYTF.